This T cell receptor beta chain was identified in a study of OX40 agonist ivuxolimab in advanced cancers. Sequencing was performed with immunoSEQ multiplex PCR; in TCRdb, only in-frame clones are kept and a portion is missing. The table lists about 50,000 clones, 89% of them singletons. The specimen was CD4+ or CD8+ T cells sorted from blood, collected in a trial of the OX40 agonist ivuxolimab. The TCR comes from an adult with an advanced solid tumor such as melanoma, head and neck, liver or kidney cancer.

The CDR3 DNA reads as TGTGCCAGCAGTGACTCCCGGACTAGCGGGAGGACAGATACGCAGTATTTT. It encodes CASSDSRTSGRTDTQYF. This chain links TRBV6-4 with TRBJ2-3, with 14 bases identical to TRBD2. J lost 3 bases, V lost 0 bases, and 2 bases had no gene match. CDR1 is MRHNA, CDR2 SNTAGT, per germline. The CDR3 sequence is 17 residues long.